This T cell receptor (beta chain) was recorded in a study of beta chain features in type 1 diabetes (dated by TCRdb to between 2018 and 2020). General notes on the study: Mean age, gender distribution, total cell number and subset yield were not different between patients and healthy donors. A total of about 100 million sorted cells were examined across all samples, and RNA yield correlated strongly with the number of cells per subset. The study compared the TCRB repertoires of sorted circulating CD4+ T cell subsets in recently diagnosed type 1 diabetes patients with those in matched healthy donors. Naive and central memory subsets were obtained from all 30 or so donors, but regulatory and stem cell-like memory subsets were isolated from only 8 patients and roughly eight healthy donors. Overall study results and their limits: In all four CD4+ subsets, TCRB CDR3 length was moderately but significantly shorter in type 1 diabetes patients. At VDJ recombination sites, type 1 diabetes patients had fewer insertions and more deleted nucleotides, which implies abnormalities in thymic rearrangement. Because cDNA was sequenced instead of genomic DNA, highly expressing activated cells could be over-represented, though the groups showed no difference in activation or CD3 levels. PCR may preferentially amplify shorter templates, but because patient and control samples were amplified and corrected together, any resulting skew would affect both groups equally. Because small numbers of individuals were included in the HLA sub-analyses, any influence of HLA type on TCRB rearrangement was left unresolved. Naive, central memory and regulatory TCRB repertoires appeared to be more similar among patients than among healthy donors.

The cysteine opens and the phenylalanine closes a CDR3 of 13 amino acids. Only the CDR3 DNA is retained, 39 bases long and in frame from the first base. The entire amount of isolated RNA was reverse transcribed using the High Capacity cDNA Reverse Transcription Kit, so the sequenced TCRB transcripts were expressed ones. Naive, central memory and regulatory T cell samples underwent deep immunoSEQ sequencing, averaging about 3.57 million total reads per sample. Sorted cells were lysed in RLT buffer and RNA was extracted with DNase-treated RNeasy Micro or Mini kits, depending on cell number. Each cell subset was processed on its own to prevent cross-contamination, while patient and healthy donor samples were processed together. Using the immunoSEQ multiplex PCR, TCRB sequences were amplified from cDNA into 87-bp fragments spanning the CDR3 region. Sequencing of the amplicons was done on the Illumina HiSeq platform. On the study's bioinformatics: Synthetic template baselines were used to correct PCR bias computationally, reads within Hamming distance 2 were collapsed together, and singletons that could not be merged were discarded. Reads were aligned against IMGT so that V, D and J genes, CDR3 length and insertions or deletions at six rearrangement sites could be assigned. Within each subset, clonotype counts were normalized to sorted cell number, and only after that were true diversity and Gini coefficients computed with the tcR R package. The overlap coefficient, calculated on TCRB nucleotide sequences, was used to measure repertoire sharing. Out-of-frame TCRB sequences from naive cells were analyzed as a proxy for the pre-selection repertoire. TCRdb mirrors the immuneACCESS table, restricted to in-frame sequences. Some clones are absent from its copies; in checked studies, under half trace to an unresolved V gene, and the reason for the others is unknown. Clone size and V and J calls were adopted from that table, with D and trimming inferred from the DNA. The sample table contains 400,000 to 600,000 clones; only one count was recorded for 30% of them. The top ten hold 0.05% to 0.065% of the sample.

Each donor gave one peripheral blood draw, roughly 110 mL on average, collected into heparinised tubes. Using a panel that included CD45RO, CCR7, CD25, CD127, CD95 and CD27, naive, central memory, regulatory and stem cell-like memory CD4+ T cells were sorted on a BD FACSAria II. Every sorted population had a purity above 95%. Right away, PBMCs were isolated by Lymphoprep density gradient centrifugation and were stained directly, with no culture step. To minimize batch effects, samples were stained and sorted in pairs, one healthy donor with one patient per experiment. A word on this clone: Its antigen target is currently unknown. No per-base quality is available; no much larger clone lies one base away.

The source of this sequence is a man aged 18 to 30 in good health. Recombination linked TRBV21-1 to TRBJ1-2. TRBV21-1 is flagged as a pseudogene. Sequencing was done on a sample of naive CD4+ T cells from blood. The sample's cell subset or site label, in plain terms: true naive CD4+ T cells. The nucleotide sequence is given as TGTGCCAGCAGCAAAGCGCTTCGAGGTGGCTACACCTTC. Its translation reads: CASSKALRGGYTF.